A single sample is the source of the 32 T cell receptor beta chains below, sequenced in a study of T cells in Graves' hyperthyroidism and ophthalmopathy. The source material, RNA transcripts, was used to amplify TCR beta CDR3 regions. Using the HTBI primer set, a first-round RT-PCR was run on the TCR CDR3. TCRdb re-derived calls from the multiplex PCR reads in MiXCR, one entry per CDR3 protein. This table holds around 600,000 distinct CDR3 sequences, approximately 15% found once. The sample comprised blood. These TCRs come from a woman between 40 and 55 years old with Graves' ophthalmopathy.

In this sample, this clonotype turned up a few times. This sequence joins TRBV29-1 and TRBJ1-2; D is unresolved. The CDR3 consists of 13 residues. V gave up 3 bases and J gave up 1 base, with 9 bases separating them. Germline lookup yields CDR1 SQVTM and CDR2 ANQGSEA. CDR3 bases: TGCAGCGTTGATCGCGGTAATAACTATGGCTACACCTTC. Amino acid sequence: CSVDRGNNYGYTF.

The V call is TRBV11-2, the J call TRBJ1-1; D is uncertain. The CDR3 covers 14 residues. Trimming took 5 bases from V and 5 from J, leaving 15 bases between them. Germline V lookup: CDR1 SGHAT, CDR2 FQNNGV. In nucleotides, the CDR3 is TGTGCCAGCAGCGCCAGGACGAGGAGGACTGAAGCTTTCTTT. This sequence encodes CASSARTRRTEAFF.

A single count supports this clonotype. The rearrangement links TRBV4-1 to TRBJ2-7, with 9 bases lining up with TRBD2. Germline CDR1 and CDR2: MGHRA and YSYEKL. The V segment lost 0 bases and the J segment 4 bases; nucleotides outside the gene matches: 10. CDR3 size: 17 residues. This CDR3 is CASSQDFPSGNLYEQYF. The DNA of the CDR3 is TGCGCCAGCAGCCAAGATTTCCCTAGCGGGAACCTTTACGAGCAGTACTTC.

This clonotype was observed a few times. This sequence joins TRBV18 and TRBJ2-2; possible D gene TRBD1, 6 bases. From germline, CDR1 is KGHSH and CDR2 LQKENI. The CDR3 is 17 residues long. The ends were cut back, 3 bases at V and 0 bases at J, with 14 bases in the middle. The CDR3 is CASSPPGQSPNTGELFF. CDR3 sequence (DNA): TGTGCCAGCTCACCTCCCGGACAGTCTCCGAACACCGGGGAGCTGTTTTTT.

This clonotype was seen many times. The chain joins TRBV7-9 to TRBJ1-1; tentative D call: TRBD1 (6 bases). From germline, CDR1 is SEHNR and CDR2 FQNEAQ (reference sequence). The CDR3 runs 14 residues. Trimming left V 7 bases short and J 1 base short, with 13 bases between. The CDR3 protein is CASTPGQPNTEAFF. DNA for the CDR3: TGTGCCAGCACTCCGGGACAACCGAACACTGAAGCTTTCTTT.

This clonotype was found many times. This chain connects TRBV5-1 to TRBJ2-3; perhaps TRBD1 as D (6 bases). CDR1 and CDR2 from the germline V gene are SGHRS and YFSETQ. V was clipped by 4 bases and J by 2 bases, with 20 bases between them. CDR3 length: 17 amino acids. CDR3 amino acids: CASSKSPGTQTTDTQYF. The CDR3 DNA reads as TGCGCCAGCAGCAAATCCCCCGGGACACAGACCACAGATACGCAGTATTTT.

This clonotype has at least ten counts. The chain links TRBV12-3 or TRBV12-4 to TRBJ1-2, with D hard to call. The CDR3 length is 13 residues. V was cut by 10 bases and J by 2 bases, with 14 bases left in between. DNA of the CDR3: TGTGCCACCTCACGGGGTACAAACTATGGCTACACCTTC. Residues: CATSRGTNYGYTF.

This clonotype was observed many times. V is TRBV7-9 and J is TRBJ2-1; D unclear. Germline V gives CDR1 SEHNR, CDR2 FQNEAQ (reference sequence). The CDR3 spans 15 residues. The germline V and J ends were trimmed by 5 bases and 2 bases, with 13 bases remaining between them. The CDR3 DNA sequence: TGTGCCAGCAGCCCCCGGACGGATACCTACAATGAGCAGTTCTTC. Translated: CASSPRTDTYNEQFF.

This chain connects TRBV30 to TRBJ1-6, with 8 positions matching TRBD1. V dropped 3 bases and J dropped 0; count of bases not matched to a gene: 13. Germline V lookup: CDR1 GTSNPN, CDR2 SVGIG (reference sequence). This CDR3 has 19 amino acids. The CDR3 DNA sequence: TGTGCCTGGAGCCGACGGGAGGACAGGGCTTACTCCTATAATTCACCCCTCCACTTT. Protein: CAWSRREDRAYSYNSPLHF.

The rearrangement uses TRBV20-1 and TRBJ2-6, with D possibly matching TRBD1 (6 bases). CDR1 is DFQATT and CDR2 is SNEGSKA in the germline V gene (reference sequence). V was clipped by 0 bases and J by 3 bases, with 15 bases between them. This CDR3 spans 17 amino acids. The CDR3 spells CSARDPGQGFGANVLTF. The DNA of the CDR3 is TGCAGTGCTAGAGATCCGGGGCAGGGGTTTGGGGCCAACGTCCTGACTTTC.

This clonotype has ten or more counts. The rearrangement links TRBV5-1 to TRBJ2-3; 9 nucleotides agree with TRBD1. This CDR3 contains 16 residues. CDR1 is SGHRS and CDR2 is YFSETQ in the germline V gene. The V and J ends lost 4 bases and 4 bases, in that order; junction bases with no gene match: 10. The CDR3 loop is CASSTSGTGISDTQYF. CDR3 DNA sequence: TGCGCCAGCAGCACCTCCGGGACAGGGATTTCAGATACGCAGTATTTT.

This clonotype was seen ten or more times. The chain carries TRBV12-3 or TRBV12-4 and TRBJ1-2, with TRBD1 matching over 9 bases. The length of the CDR3 is 13 residues. J was trimmed by 8 bases and V by 6 bases; bases with no gene match: 7. The CDR3 sequence is CASSLNRGRGYTF. DNA for the CDR3: TGTGCCAGCAGCCTTAACAGGGGGCGAGGCTACACCTTC.

Concerning this clonotype: A much larger clone is a single base away; this may be a read error. The chain has TRBV20-1 and TRBJ1-2; D uncertain. CDR1 DFQATT and CDR2 SNEGSKA come from the germline V gene (reference sequence). This CDR3 contains 8 residues. Here the CDR3 DNA reads TGCAGGCCCTATGGCTTCACCTTC. Translation gives CRPYGFTF.

This clonotype has more than one count but fewer than ten. The chain couples TRBV4-2 to TRBJ1-3, with D perhaps TRBD1 (6 bases). Trimming left V 0 bases short and J 4 bases short, with 10 bases between. The length of the CDR3 is 15 residues. CDR1 LGHNA and CDR2 YNFKEQ come from the germline V gene. CDR3 DNA sequence: TGTGCCAGCAGCCAAGAGGTGGGGGCGGGAAACACCATATATTTT. Translated: CASSQEVGAGNTIYF.

This clonotype appeared many times. The V gene is TRBV5-1, the J gene TRBJ1-1; D possibly corresponds to TRBD1 (5 bases). The germline gives CDR1 SGHRS, CDR2 YFSETQ. CDR3 size: 14 residues. The V gene lost 3 bases and the J gene lost 5 bases, with 14 bases spanning the gap. CDR3 coding DNA: TGCGCCAGCAGCTCCACCGGGGCCGAGACTGAAGCTTTCTTT. Encoded protein: CASSSTGAETEAFF. Using reference TRBV5-1 and TRBJ1-1 for the parts outside the CDR3, the full variable domain is KAGVTQTPRYLIKTRGQQVTLSCSPISGHRSVSWYQQTPGQGLQFLFEYFSETQRNKGNFPGRFSGRQFSNSRSEMNVSTLELGDSALYLCASSSTGAETEAFFGQGTRLTVV.

This clonotype showed up many times. The chain employs TRBV7-6 and TRBJ2-3, with TRBD2 matching 12 bases. CDR1 and CDR2 from the germline V gene are SGHVS and FNYEAQ. CDR3 length equals 18 residues. Trimming cost V 3 bases and J 0 bases; bases outside gene matches: 7. CDR3 in amino acids: CASSFQSTSGRSTDTQYF. The DNA of the CDR3 is TGTGCCAGCAGCTTTCAATCCACTAGCGGGAGGAGCACAGATACGCAGTATTTT.

This clonotype has a count of ten or more. The chain has TRBV6-1 and TRBJ2-1, with D uncertain. Deletions cut 0 bases from V and 0 bases from J, with 9 bases between. The germline V gene encodes CDR1 MNHNS and CDR2 SASEGT. CDR3 size: 16 residues. The CDR3 coding sequence is TGTGCCAGCAGTGAAGCGCTTCTTGGCTCCTACAATGAGCAGTTCTTC. Its translation is CASSEALLGSYNEQFF.

CDR3: CASTRDGGSYEQYF. In DNA form, the CDR3 reads TGTGCCAGTACCCGGGACGGTGGCTCCTACGAGCAGTACTTC. The gene calls are TRBV19 and TRBJ2-7, with D possibly being TRBD1 or TRBD2 (5 bases each). The CDR3 runs to 14 residues. V was shortened by 7 bases and J by 0 bases, with 13 bases between the two germline ends. Germline V gene data show CDR1 as LNHDA and CDR2 as SQIVND (reference sequence).

The rearrangement uses TRBV7-6 and TRBJ2-2; the D gene is possibly TRBD1 (7 bases). This CDR3 contains 17 residues. V lost 0 bases to trimming and J lost 1 base, with 12 bases between them. Germline V gives CDR1 SGHVS, CDR2 FNYEAQ. CDR3 bases: TGTGCCAGCAGCTTAGCTGCGGGACAGAAGAACACCGGGGAGCTGTTTTTT. Amino acids: CASSLAAGQKNTGELFF. The full variable domain, rest sourced from reference TRBV7-6 and TRBJ2-2, is GAGVSQSPRYKVTKRGQDVALRCDPISGHVSLYWYRQALGQGPEFLTYFNYEAQQDKSGLPNDRFSAERPEGSISTLTIQRTEQRDSAMYRCASSLAAGQKNTGELFFGEGSRLTVL.

In its sample, this clonotype was seen many times. This chain links TRBV3-1 with TRBJ1-5; D gene uncertain. V was pared by 1 base and J by 6 bases, with 10 bases between. The CDR3 is made up of 14 amino acids. Germline V gives CDR1 LGHDT, CDR2 YNNKEL (reference sequence). The CDR3 coding sequence is TGTGCCAGCAGCCAAGGGAAAGGGTTTCAGCCCCAGCATTTT. Amino acid sequence: CASSQGKGFQPQHF.

The chain uses TRBV5-5 and TRBJ2-1; 7 bases are a match to TRBD2. The CDR3 runs 14 residues. J was trimmed by 8 bases and V by 5 bases; bases with no gene match: 10. CDR1 and CDR2 from the germline V gene are SGHKS and YYEKEE (reference sequence). The CDR3 reads CASSLWVRGDEQFF. CDR3 DNA sequence: TGTGCCAGCAGTTTGTGGGTACGGGGGGATGAGCAGTTCTTC.

In this sample, this clonotype turned up many times. The chain links TRBV30 to TRBJ1-2, with 9 bases matching TRBD1. The CDR3 covers 18 residues. The ends lost 2 bases at V and 3 bases at J; junction bases unmatched: 16. Germline V CDR1 and CDR2: GTSNPN, SVGIG (reference sequence). The CDR3 protein is CAWSPNWNRGRTYYGYTF. In DNA form, the CDR3 reads TGTGCCTGGAGTCCCAATTGGAACAGGGGGCGAACCTACTATGGCTACACCTTC. Combining the CDR3 with reference TRBV30 and TRBJ1-2 gives the whole variable domain SQTIHQWPATLVQPVGSPLSLECTVEGTSNPNLYWYRQAAGRGLQLLFYSVGIGQISSEVPQNLSASRPQDRQFILSSKKLLLSDSGFYLCAWSPNWNRGRTYYGYTFGSGTRLTVV.

This clonotype has a count of ten or more. The chain uses TRBV2 and TRBJ2-7; 7 positions match TRBD1. The germline V gene encodes CDR1 SNHLY and CDR2 FYNNEI. The CDR3 sequence is 12 residues long. J lost 2 bases, V lost 6 bases, and 1 base had no gene match. In nucleotides, the CDR3 is TGTGCCAGCAGGGACAGGCCCTACGAGCAGTACTTC. Protein sequence: CASRDRPYEQYF.

This clonotype appeared many times. The chain has TRBV20-1 and TRBJ2-3; D remains ambiguous. Germline V CDR1 and CDR2: DFQATT, SNEGSKA (reference sequence). V was cut by 5 bases and J by 1 base, with 10 bases left in between. This CDR3 has 13 residues. DNA for the CDR3: TGCAGTGCTGAGGTATACGGCACAGATACGCAGTATTTT. This encodes CSAEVYGTDTQYF.

This clonotype was detected many times. This chain joins TRBV11-2 and TRBJ2-7; the match to TRBD1 covers 7 bases. Germline trimming cut 5 bases from V and 3 bases from J; bases unmatched to any gene: 10. The CDR3 totals 15 residues. Germline values: CDR1 SGHAT, CDR2 FQNNGV. CDR3 DNA: TGTGCCAGCAGCCTGGGACAGCAGGGTCTCTACGAGCAGTACTTC. It translates to CASSLGQQGLYEQYF.

This clonotype occurred many times. This CDR3 reads CASSQVDGAYGYTF. The CDR3, as DNA: TGTGCCAGCAGCCAGGTGGACGGCGCCTATGGCTACACCTTC. The gene calls are TRBV3-1 and TRBJ1-2; D unresolved. Looked up from germline, CDR1 is LGHDT and CDR2 is YNNKEL (reference sequence). The CDR3 is 14 residues long. V lost 3 bases, J lost 4 bases, and 12 bases lay in between.

In its sample, this clonotype was seen many times. The chain recombines TRBV10-3 with TRBJ2-2; the match to TRBD1 covers 9 bases. CDR1 and CDR2 (germline): ENHRY, SYGVKD. With 5 bases clipped from V and 3 bases from J, the junction kept 7 bases outside the gene matches. CDR3 length: 16 residues. In nucleotides, the CDR3 is TGTGCCATCAGTCCATCCGGGACAGGGTACACCGGGGAGCTGTTTTTT. Translated: CAISPSGTGYTGELFF.

This clonotype has at least ten counts. The rearrangement uses TRBV2 and TRBJ2-3; no reliable D call. V was clipped by 1 base and J by 0 bases, with 8 bases between them. There are 15 residues in the CDR3. The germline gives CDR1 SNHLY, CDR2 FYNNEI. CDR3 nucleotides: TGTGCCAGCAGTGAAGGACATCCTAGCACAGATACGCAGTATTTT. Its protein product is CASSEGHPSTDTQYF.

This clonotype was seen repeatedly, ten times or more. The chain joins TRBV5-1 to TRBJ2-1; 10 bases fit TRBD2. Germline loops: CDR1 SGHRS, CDR2 YFSETQ. CDR3 length: 14 amino acids. The V gene end was trimmed by 1 base and the J gene end by 5 bases; junction bases not matched to a gene: 0. CDR3 protein: CASSLTSGNNEQFF. CDR3 nucleotides: TGCGCCAGCAGCTTGACTAGCGGGAACAATGAGCAGTTCTTC.

This sequence joins TRBV27 and TRBJ1-6, with 9 bases matching TRBD1. The CDR3 extends over 15 amino acids. The germline V gene has CDR1 MNHEY and CDR2 SMNVEV (reference sequence). Trimming cost V 3 bases and J 6 bases; bases outside gene matches: 3. The CDR3 bases are TGTGCCAGCAGTTTCGGGGGACAGGGTAATTCACCCCTCCACTTT. It encodes CASSFGGQGNSPLHF.

Here the CDR3 reads CANSLQRTSGSGETQYF. The CDR3 region has the DNA TGCGCCAACAGTCTCCAACGGACTAGCGGGAGTGGAGAGACCCAGTACTTC. This chain links TRBV5-1 with TRBJ2-5, with TRBD2 matching over 13 bases. The CDR3 is 17 residues long. In germline, CDR1 is SGHRS, CDR2 YFSETQ. J lost 4 bases, V lost 9 bases, and 15 bases had no gene match.

This clonotype was seen only a few times. This rearrangement joins TRBV7-2 to TRBJ1-2, with a possible D match to TRBD1 (5 bases). CDR1 and CDR2 (germline): SGHTA, FQGNSA. V gave up 0 bases and J gave up 4 bases, with 12 bases separating them. The CDR3 has 15 residues. As DNA, the CDR3 is TGTGCCAGCAGCTTAGCTGGTGGGGCTAGCTATGGCTACACCTTC. Translating it yields CASSLAGGASYGYTF.